This is a list of T cell receptor beta chains from one sample in a study of vaccination effects on CD4 cells after COVID-19. Only in-frame clones appear in the TCRdb table, and some are missing; sequencing was by immunoSEQ multiplex PCR. This table has tens of thousands of clones, approximately 70% appearing once. These TCRs are of unknown antigen specificity. The starting material was CD4+ T cells from PBMCs cultured with HCoV-OC43 spike peptides, obtained before COVID-19 vaccination. The origin of the receptors is a human donor who received a COVID-19 vaccine. Both conserved end residues are trimmed from each CDR3. Fields, in order: V gene, CDR3 protein.

>TRBV30
AWSWSGGGYTEAF
>TRBV9
ASSGDQANYGYT
>TRBV7-8
ASSHPGEGAEAF
>TRBV5-1
ASKLQGEAF
>TRBV19
ASSISQLVGYT
>TRBV7-2
ASSSPPGLATAYNEQF
>TRBV7-2
ASSLEAGTHTDTQY
>TRBV24-1
ATSLRGLSEGNTQY
>TRBV5-8
ATSWSGGPETQY
>TRBV12-3/TRBV12-4
ASSFVPGTEAF
>TRBV20-1
SASFQGFNTEAF
>TRBV3-1/TRBV3-2
ASSQGQLAGEQF
>TRBV9
ASSVVAVNTGELF
>TRBV3-1/TRBV3-2
ASSQTAKLF
>TRBV18
ASSPTSRDSSYNEQF
>TRBV19
ASGGQPEGTGELF
>TRBV18
ASSPMTGGDSPLH
>TRBV18
ASSFVGLAEAF
>TRBV28
ASADQPGYT
>TRBV7-2
ASSPRGGIVGYT
>TRBV24-1
ATSDPRGSQETQY
>TRBV19
ASTLTGTNSGNTIY
>TRBV4-1
ASSQEQGNEQF
>TRBV6-6
ASSNSGATNEKLF
>TRBV2
ASNPTGGPNTEAF
>TRBV28
ASSLARNRQY
>TRBV2
ASSGFRETGELF
>TRBV25-1
ASSERRGEDNEQF
>TRBV5-4
ASSSGPTGPGDTIY
>TRBV11-1
ASSLGQGATPLH
>TRBV2
ASNALGQGGGYT